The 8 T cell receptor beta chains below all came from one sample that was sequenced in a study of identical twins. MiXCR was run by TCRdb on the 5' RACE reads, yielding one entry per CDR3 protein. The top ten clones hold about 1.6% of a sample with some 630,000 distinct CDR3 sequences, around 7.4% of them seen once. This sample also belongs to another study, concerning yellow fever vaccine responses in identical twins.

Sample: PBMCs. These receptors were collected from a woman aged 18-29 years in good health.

CDR3 nucleotides: TGTGCCAGCAGTTTTCCGGGGGGACCCACAGATACGCAGTATTTT. It translates to CASSFPGGPTDTQYF. This chain links TRBV12-3 or TRBV12-4 with TRBJ2-3, with 7 bases aligning to TRBD2. V dropped 3 bases and J dropped 2; count of bases not matched to a gene: 5. The CDR3 is 15 amino acids.

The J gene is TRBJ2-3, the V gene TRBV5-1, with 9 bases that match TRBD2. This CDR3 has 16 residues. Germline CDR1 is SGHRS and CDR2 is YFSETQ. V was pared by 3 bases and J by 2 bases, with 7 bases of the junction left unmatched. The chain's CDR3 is CASSSEGLAPTDTQYF. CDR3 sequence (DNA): TGCGCCAGCAGCTCGGAGGGACTAGCCCCCACAGATACGCAGTATTTT.

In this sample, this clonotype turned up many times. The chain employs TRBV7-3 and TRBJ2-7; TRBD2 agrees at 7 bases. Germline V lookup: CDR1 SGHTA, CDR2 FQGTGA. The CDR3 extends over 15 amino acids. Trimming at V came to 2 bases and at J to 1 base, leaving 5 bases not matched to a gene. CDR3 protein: CASSLAGVGSYEQYF. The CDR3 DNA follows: TGTGCCAGCAGCTTAGCGGGAGTTGGGTCCTACGAGCAGTACTTC. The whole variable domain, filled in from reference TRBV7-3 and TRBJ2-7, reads GAGVSQTPSNKVTEKGKYVELRCDPISGHTALYWYRQSLGQGPEFLIYFQGTGAADDSGLPNDRFFAVRPEGSVSTLKIQRTERGDSAVYLCASSLAGVGSYEQYFGPGTRLTVT.

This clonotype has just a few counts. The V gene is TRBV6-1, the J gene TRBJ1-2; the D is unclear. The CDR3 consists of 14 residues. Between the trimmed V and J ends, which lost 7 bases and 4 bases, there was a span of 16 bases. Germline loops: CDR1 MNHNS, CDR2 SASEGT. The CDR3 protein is CASTQEEGSYGYTF. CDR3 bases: TGTGCCAGCACTCAAGAAGAGGGAAGCTATGGCTACACCTTC.

CDR3 sequence: CASTLGQYGNTIYF. The CDR3 DNA reads as TGTGCCAGCACCCTGGGACAATATGGAAACACCATATATTTT. The chain combines TRBV28 with TRBJ1-3; the D gene is possibly TRBD1 (6 bases). The CDR3 extends over 14 amino acids. Germline V gene data show CDR1 as MDHEN and CDR2 as SYDVKM. V lost 7 bases, J lost 3 bases, and 13 bases lay in between.

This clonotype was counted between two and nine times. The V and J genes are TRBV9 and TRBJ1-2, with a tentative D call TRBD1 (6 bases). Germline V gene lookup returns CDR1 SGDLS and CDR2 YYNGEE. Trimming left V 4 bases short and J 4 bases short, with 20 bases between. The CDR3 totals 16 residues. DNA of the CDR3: TGTGCCAGCAGCCCACAGGACAGCCCAAGACTCTATGGCTACACCTTC. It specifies CASSPQDSPRLYGYTF.

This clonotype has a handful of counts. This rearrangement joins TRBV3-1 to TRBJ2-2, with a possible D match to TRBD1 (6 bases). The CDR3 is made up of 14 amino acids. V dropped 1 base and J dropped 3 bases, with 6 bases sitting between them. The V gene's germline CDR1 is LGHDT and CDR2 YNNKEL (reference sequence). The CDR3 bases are TGTGCCAGCAGCCAAGCAGGGGACACCGGGGAGCTGTTTTTT. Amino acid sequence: CASSQAGDTGELFF.

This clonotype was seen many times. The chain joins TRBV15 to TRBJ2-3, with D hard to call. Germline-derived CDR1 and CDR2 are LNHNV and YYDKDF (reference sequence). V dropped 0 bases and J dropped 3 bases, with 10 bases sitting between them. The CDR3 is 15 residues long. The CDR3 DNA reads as TGTGCCACCAGCAGAGATTTTGGGCATACAGATACGCAGTATTTT. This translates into CATSRDFGHTDTQYF.